This T cell receptor (beta chain) derives from a study of regulatory T cells in long-lasting Graves disease. Findings of the study overall: Segments TRBV28, TRBJ1-2 and TRBJ2-5 showed preferential usage in persistent disease. Newly diagnosed patients shared about 950 public clonotypes; persistent patients shared some 2,700.

Combining iRepertoire HTBI primers with Arm-PCR of CDR3 regions, the authors built TCR beta libraries. TCRdb independently ran MiXCR on the multiplex PCR reads; one entry per CDR3 protein. The sample has approximately 470,000 distinct CDR3 sequences; about a fifth are singletons. Time point defined: persistent/refractory GD, antithyroid drugs over 5 years with positive TRAb. RNA from PBMCs was the source of the TCR library. Germline V gives CDR1 DFQATT, CDR2 SNEGSKA (reference sequence). V shed 5 bases, J shed 5 bases, and the junction held 9 bases outside the gene matches. This CDR3 contains 14 residues. This clonotype was recorded at least ten times. Its antigen is not known.

The source is a female donor with Graves disease. The sample consisted of peripheral blood mononuclear cells (PBMCs), taken when the disease was refractory, from a patient treated with antithyroid drugs. This chain connects TRBV20-1 to TRBJ2-5, with 9 bases lining up with TRBD2. The CDR3 protein is CSAYEREAGETQYF. As DNA, the CDR3 is TGCAGTGCTTACGAGCGGGAGGCCGGGGAGACCCAGTACTTC.